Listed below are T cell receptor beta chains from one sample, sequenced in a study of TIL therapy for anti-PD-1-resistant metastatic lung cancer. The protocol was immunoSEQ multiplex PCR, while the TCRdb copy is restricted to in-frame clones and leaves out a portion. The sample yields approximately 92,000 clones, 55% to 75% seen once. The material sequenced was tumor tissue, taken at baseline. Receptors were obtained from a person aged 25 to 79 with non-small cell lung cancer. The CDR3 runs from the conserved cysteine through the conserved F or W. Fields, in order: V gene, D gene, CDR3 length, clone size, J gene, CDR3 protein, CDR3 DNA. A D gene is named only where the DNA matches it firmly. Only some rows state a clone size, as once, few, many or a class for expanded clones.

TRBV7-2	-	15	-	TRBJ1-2	CASSSGPTANYGYTF	TGTGCCAGCAGCTCGGGACCAACAGCTAACTATGGCTACACCTTC
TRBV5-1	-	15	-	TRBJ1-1	CASSSDIGRNTEAFF	TGCGCCAGCAGCTCGGACATTGGCCGGAACACTGAAGCTTTCTTT
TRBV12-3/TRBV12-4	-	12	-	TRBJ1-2	CASSFEGAGYTF	TGTGCCAGCAGTTTTGAAGGGGCAGGCTACACCTTC
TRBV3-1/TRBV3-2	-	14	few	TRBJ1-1	CASSPQSRGDEAFF	TGTGCCAGCAGCCCCCAATCCAGGGGCGATGAAGCTTTCTTT
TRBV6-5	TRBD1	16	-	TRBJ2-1	CASSYVGRGNGIEQFF	TGTGCCAGCAGTTACGTCGGCAGGGGGAACGGCATCGAGCAGTTCTTC
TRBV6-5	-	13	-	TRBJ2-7	CASSRQEIYEQYF	TGTGCCAGCAGCCGGCAGGAGATCTACGAGCAGTACTTC
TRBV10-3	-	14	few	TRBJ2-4	CAISESLAKNIQYF	TGTGCCATCAGTGAATCCCTAGCCAAAAACATTCAGTACTTC
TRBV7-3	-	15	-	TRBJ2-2	CASSPGFANTGELFF	TGTGCCAGCAGCCCAGGGTTCGCGAACACCGGGGAGCTGTTTTTT
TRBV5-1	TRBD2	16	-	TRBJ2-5	CASSLGGLAGVETQYF	TGCGCCAGCAGCTTGGGAGGACTAGCGGGAGTAGAGACCCAGTACTTC
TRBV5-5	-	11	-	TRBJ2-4	CASKGHNFQYF	TGTGCCAGCAAAGGACATAACTTTCAGTACTTC
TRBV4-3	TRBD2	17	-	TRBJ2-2	CASSQVTSGTNTGELFF	TGCGCCAGCAGCCAAGTCACTAGCGGGACCAACACCGGGGAGCTGTTTTTT
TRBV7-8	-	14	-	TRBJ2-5	CASSLGTERETQYF	TGTGCCAGCAGCCTGGGGACGGAGAGGGAGACCCAGTACTTC
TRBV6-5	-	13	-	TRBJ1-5	CASQGYSNQPQHF	TGTGCCAGTCAGGGGTATAGCAATCAGCCCCAGCATTTT
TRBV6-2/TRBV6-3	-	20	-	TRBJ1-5	CASSYSSLIPGQWAYQPQHF	TGTGCCAGCAGTTACTCCTCCCTCATCCCGGGCCAGTGGGCCTATCAGCCCCAGCATTTT
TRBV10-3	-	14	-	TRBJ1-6	CAISEGQYNSPLHF	TGTGCCATCAGTGAAGGACAATATAATTCACCCCTCCACTTT
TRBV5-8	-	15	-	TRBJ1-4	CASSSPDSLNEKLFF	TGTGCCAGCAGCTCCCCGGACAGTCTAAATGAAAAACTGTTTTTT
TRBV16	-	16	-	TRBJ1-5	CASSQFFTGNNQPQHF	TGTGCCAGCAGCCAATTTTTCACAGGGAACAATCAGCCCCAGCATTTT
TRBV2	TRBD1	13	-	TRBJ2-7	CASKRTGGYEQYF	TGTGCCAGCAAGAGGACAGGGGGCTACGAGCAGTACTTC
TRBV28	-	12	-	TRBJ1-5	CASSSPNQPQHF	TGTGCCAGCAGTTCCCCCAATCAGCCCCAGCATTTT
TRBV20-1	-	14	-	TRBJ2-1	CSASGGTLYNEQFF	TGCAGTGCTAGTGGGGGGACTCTATACAATGAGCAGTTCTTC
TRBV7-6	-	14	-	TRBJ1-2	CASSPRQANYGYTF	TGTGCCAGCAGCCCCCGACAGGCCAACTATGGCTACACCTTC
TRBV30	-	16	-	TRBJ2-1	CAWSLFSAAQLNEQFF	TGTGCCTGGAGCCTGTTTTCTGCGGCCCAACTCAATGAGCAGTTCTTC
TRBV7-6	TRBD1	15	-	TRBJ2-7	CASSQRGDRASEQYF	TGTGCCAGCAGCCAGAGGGGGGACAGGGCCTCCGAGCAGTACTTC
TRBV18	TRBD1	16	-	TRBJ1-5	CASSRVGQGANQPQHF	TGTGCCAGCTCACGGGTCGGACAGGGTGCCAATCAGCCCCAGCATTTT
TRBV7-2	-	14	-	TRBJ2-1	CASSGSGFYNEQFF	TGTGCCAGCAGCGGTAGCGGTTTTTACAATGAGCAGTTCTTC
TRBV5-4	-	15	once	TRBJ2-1	CASSSPDFKYNEQFF	TGTGCCAGCAGCTCCCCGGACTTCAAATACAATGAGCAGTTCTTC
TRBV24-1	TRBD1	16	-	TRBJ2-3	CATSDPGQARPDTQYF	TGTGCCACCAGTGACCCGGGACAGGCTAGGCCAGATACGCAGTATTTT
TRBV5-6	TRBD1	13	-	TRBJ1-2	CASGTGDAEGYTF	TGTGCCAGCGGGACAGGGGACGCGGAGGGCTACACCTTC
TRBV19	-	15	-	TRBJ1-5	CASTIIWGNGQPQHF	TGTGCCAGTACCATAATTTGGGGTAATGGTCAGCCCCAGCATTTT
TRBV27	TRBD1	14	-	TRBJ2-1	CASLQRTGLNEQFF	TGTGCCAGCCTACAACGGACAGGGTTGAATGAGCAGTTCTTC
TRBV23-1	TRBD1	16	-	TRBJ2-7	CASSHRRDRATYEQYF	TGCGCCAGCAGTCATCGCCGGGACAGGGCAACCTACGAGCAGTACTTC
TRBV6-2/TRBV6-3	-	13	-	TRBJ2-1	CASCHRSYNEQFF	TGTGCCAGCTGCCATCGCTCCTACAATGAGCAGTTCTTC
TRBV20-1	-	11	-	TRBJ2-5	CSARPQETQYF	TGCAGTGCTAGACCGCAAGAGACCCAGTACTTC
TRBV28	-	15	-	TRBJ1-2	CASSLAYRVNYGYTF	TGTGCCAGCAGTTTGGCTTACAGGGTTAACTATGGCTACACCTTC
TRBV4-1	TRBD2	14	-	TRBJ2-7	CASSRAGDAYEQYF	TGCGCCAGCAGCAGAGCGGGAGATGCCTACGAGCAGTACTTC
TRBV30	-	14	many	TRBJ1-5	CAWSLQGLSQPQHF	TGTGCCTGGAGCCTACAGGGCTTGTCGCAGCCCCAGCATTTT
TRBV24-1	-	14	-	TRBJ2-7	CATSRQEVCYEQYF	TGTGCCACCTCTCGGCAGGAGGTTTGCTACGAGCAGTACTTC
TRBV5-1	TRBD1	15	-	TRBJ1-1	CASKRTGGYFTEAFF	TGCGCCAGCAAGAGAACAGGGGGCTATTTCACTGAAGCTTTCTTT
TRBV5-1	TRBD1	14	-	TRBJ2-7	CASSLQGAAYEQYF	TGCGCCAGCAGCTTGCAGGGGGCGGCCTACGAGCAGTACTTC
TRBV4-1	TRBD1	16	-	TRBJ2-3	CASSLLGQGAADTQYF	TGCGCCAGCAGCCTCCTTGGACAGGGGGCAGCGGATACGCAGTATTTT
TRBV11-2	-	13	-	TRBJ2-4	CASALGQENIQYF	TGTGCCAGCGCTCTGGGACAAGAAAACATTCAGTACTTC
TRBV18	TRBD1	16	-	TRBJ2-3	CASSPPGQGATDTQYF	TGTGCCAGCTCACCACCGGGACAGGGGGCTACAGATACGCAGTATTTT
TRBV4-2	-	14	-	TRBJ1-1	CASSQTVLDTEAFF	TGTGCCAGCAGCCAGACGGTATTGGACACTGAAGCTTTCTTT
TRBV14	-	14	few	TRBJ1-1	CASSLPGANTEAFF	TGTGCCAGCAGCCTCCCCGGGGCGAACACTGAAGCTTTCTTT
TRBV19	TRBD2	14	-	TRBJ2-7	CASSIGGGRYEQYF	TGTGCCAGTAGTATCGGGGGAGGGCGGTACGAGCAGTACTTC
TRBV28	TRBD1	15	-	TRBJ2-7	CASSDRGPPNYEQYF	TGTGCCAGCAGTGATAGGGGGCCCCCTAACTACGAGCAGTACTTC
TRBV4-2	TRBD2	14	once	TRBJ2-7	CASSREGSTYEQYF	TGTGCCAGCAGCCGGGAGGGCAGTACCTACGAGCAGTACTTC
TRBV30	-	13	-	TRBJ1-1	CAWSEGFHTEAFF	TGTGCCTGGAGTGAAGGATTTCACACTGAAGCTTTCTTT
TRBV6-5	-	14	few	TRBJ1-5	CASSYHRSNQPQHF	TGTGCCAGCAGTTACCATCGGAGCAATCAGCCCCAGCATTTT
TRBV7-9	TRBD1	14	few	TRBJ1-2	CAIELPGGRDGYTF	TGTGCCATCGAATTACCAGGGGGCCGCGATGGCTACACCTTC
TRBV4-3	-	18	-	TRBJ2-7	CASSQETPSGGRSYEQYF	TGCGCCAGCAGCCAAGAAACCCCTTCCGGGGGCAGGTCCTACGAGCAGTACTTC
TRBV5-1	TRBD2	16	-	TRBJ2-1	CASSGGVAGGYNEQFF	TGCGCCAGCAGCGGGGGAGTAGCGGGAGGCTACAATGAGCAGTTCTTC